What follows is one T cell receptor (beta chain) and its context. Repertoires were generated with immunoSEQ multiplex PCR, while TCRdb's copy carries only in-frame clones and drops some. In the table there are some 180,000 clones, 80% to 85% of which are singletons. The entry originates in a study of blood T cell repertoires in COVID-19. The wider study: Sources were T cells, B-cell-depleted T cells, or PBMCs; the material itself was cDNA or gDNA.

Germline V gives CDR1 LGHNT, CDR2 FRNRAP. This CDR3 comprises 12 residues. Deletions cut 10 bases from V and 0 bases from J, with 10 bases between. V gene TRBV12-5 combines with J gene TRBJ2-7, with D possibly matching TRBD1 (6 bases). This TCR was sampled from a woman in her forties with COVID-19, enrolled during active disease. The sequenced sample consisted of peripheral blood. The CDR3 DNA reads TGTGCTACCATGGACAGCTCCTACGAGCAGTACTTC. Translating it yields CATMDSSYEQYF.